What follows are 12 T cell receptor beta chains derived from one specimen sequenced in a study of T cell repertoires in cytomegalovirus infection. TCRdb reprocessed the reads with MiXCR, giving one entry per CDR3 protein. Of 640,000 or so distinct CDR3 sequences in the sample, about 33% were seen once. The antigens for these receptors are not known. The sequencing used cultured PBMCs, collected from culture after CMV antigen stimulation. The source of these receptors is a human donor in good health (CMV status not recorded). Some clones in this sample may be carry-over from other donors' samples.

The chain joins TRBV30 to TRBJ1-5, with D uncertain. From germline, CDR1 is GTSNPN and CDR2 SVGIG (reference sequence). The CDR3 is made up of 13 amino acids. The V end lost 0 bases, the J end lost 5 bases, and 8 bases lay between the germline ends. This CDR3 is CAWSVGGYQPQHF. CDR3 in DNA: TGTGCCTGGAGTGTTGGTGGGTATCAGCCCCAGCATTTT.

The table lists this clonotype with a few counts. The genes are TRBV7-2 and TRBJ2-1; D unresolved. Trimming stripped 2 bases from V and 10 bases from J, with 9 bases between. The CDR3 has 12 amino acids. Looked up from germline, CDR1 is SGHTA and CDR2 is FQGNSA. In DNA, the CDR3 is TGTGCCAGCAGCTTATGGGCCCCCGAGCAGTTCTTC. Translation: CASSLWAPEQFF. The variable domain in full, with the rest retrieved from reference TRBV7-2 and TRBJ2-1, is GAGVSQSPSNKVTEKGKDVELRCDPISGHTALYWYRQSLGQGLEFLIYFQGNSAPDKSGLPSDRFSAERTGGSVSTLTIQRTQQEDSAVYLCASSLWAPEQFFGPGTRLTVL.

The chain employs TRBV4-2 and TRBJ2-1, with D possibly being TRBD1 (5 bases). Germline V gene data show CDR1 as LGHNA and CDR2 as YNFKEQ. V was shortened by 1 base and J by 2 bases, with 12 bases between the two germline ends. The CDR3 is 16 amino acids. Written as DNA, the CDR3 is TGTGCCAGCAGCCAAGGACAGTATAAGACCTACAATGAGCAGTTCTTC. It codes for CASSQGQYKTYNEQFF.

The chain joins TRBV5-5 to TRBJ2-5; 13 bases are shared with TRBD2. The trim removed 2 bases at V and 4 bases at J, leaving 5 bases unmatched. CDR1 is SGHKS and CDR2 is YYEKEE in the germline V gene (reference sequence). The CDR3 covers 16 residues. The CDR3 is CASSLLAGGPGETQYF. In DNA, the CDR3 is TGTGCCAGCAGCTTACTAGCGGGAGGGCCAGGAGAGACCCAGTACTTC.

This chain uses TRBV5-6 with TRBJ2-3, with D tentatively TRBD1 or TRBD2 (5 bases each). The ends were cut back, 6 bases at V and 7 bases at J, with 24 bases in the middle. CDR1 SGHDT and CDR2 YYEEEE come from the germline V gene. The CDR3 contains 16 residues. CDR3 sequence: CASNLVGDGPGYTQYF. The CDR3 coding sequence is TGTGCCAGCAACCTGGTTGGGGACGGGCCCGGATATACGCAGTATTTT.

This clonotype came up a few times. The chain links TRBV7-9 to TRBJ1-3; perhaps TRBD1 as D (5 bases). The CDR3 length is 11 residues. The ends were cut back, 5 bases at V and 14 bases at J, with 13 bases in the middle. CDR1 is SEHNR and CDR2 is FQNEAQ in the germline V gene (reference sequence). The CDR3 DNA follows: TGTGCCAGCAGCCCAGGGAGAAGATTATATTTT. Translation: CASSPGRRLYF.

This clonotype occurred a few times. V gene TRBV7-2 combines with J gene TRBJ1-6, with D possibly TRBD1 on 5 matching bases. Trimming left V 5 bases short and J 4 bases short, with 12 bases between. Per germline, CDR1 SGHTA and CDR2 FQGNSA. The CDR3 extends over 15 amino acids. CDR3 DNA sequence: TGTGCCAGCAGCGAGGGACGGCCGTATAATTCACCCCTCCACTTT. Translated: CASSEGRPYNSPLHF.

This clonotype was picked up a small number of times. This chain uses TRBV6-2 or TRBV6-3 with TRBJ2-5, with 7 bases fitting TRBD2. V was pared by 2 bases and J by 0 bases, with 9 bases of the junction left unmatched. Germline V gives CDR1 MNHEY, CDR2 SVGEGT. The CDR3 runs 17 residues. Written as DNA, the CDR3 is TGTGCCAGCAGTTACGCCTTGGAGCGGGGTCACCAAGAGACCCAGTACTTC. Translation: CASSYALERGHQETQYF.

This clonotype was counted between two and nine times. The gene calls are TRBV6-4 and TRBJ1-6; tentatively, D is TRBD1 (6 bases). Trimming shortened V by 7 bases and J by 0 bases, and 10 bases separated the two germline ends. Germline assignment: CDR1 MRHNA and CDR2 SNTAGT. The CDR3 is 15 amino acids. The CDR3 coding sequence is TGTGCCAGCAACGGACAGAGCTCCTATAATTCACCCCTCCACTTT. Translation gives CASNGQSSYNSPLHF.

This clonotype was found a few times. The CDR3 nucleotides are TGTGCCAGCAGCTTAGGGGTAGGGGGGGCTGAAGCTTTCTTT. The encoded protein is CASSLGVGGAEAFF. V gene TRBV7-8 combines with J gene TRBJ1-1, with a possible D match to TRBD1 (6 bases). The CDR3 is made up of 14 amino acids. The V gene's germline CDR1 is SGHVS and CDR2 FQNEAQ. V was trimmed by 1 base and J by 6 bases, leaving 12 bases between them.

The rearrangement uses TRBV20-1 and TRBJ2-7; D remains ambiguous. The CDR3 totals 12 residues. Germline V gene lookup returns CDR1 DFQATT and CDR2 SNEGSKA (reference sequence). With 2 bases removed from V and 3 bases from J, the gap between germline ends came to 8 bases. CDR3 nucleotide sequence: TGCAGTGCTAGATTCAGGATCTACGAGCAGTACTTC. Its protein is CSARFRIYEQYF.

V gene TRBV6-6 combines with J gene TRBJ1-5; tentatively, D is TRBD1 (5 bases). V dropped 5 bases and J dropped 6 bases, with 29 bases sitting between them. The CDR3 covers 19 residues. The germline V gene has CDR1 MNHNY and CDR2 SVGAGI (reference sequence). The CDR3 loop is CASSPRRWSAGIVSQPQHF. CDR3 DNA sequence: TGTGCCAGCAGTCCCCGTCGTTGGTCGGCAGGGATTGTCAGTCAGCCCCAGCATTTT.